Following are 19 T cell receptor beta chains from one sample sequenced in a study of shared clonotypes between healthy human individuals. Measured with immunoSEQ multiplex PCR; TCRdb has only the in-frame clones, and not every one. The data show over a million clones, around 78% seen once. Sample: memory CD4+ T cells from PBMCs. Regarding subset: CD45RA-negative fraction. The receptor set was obtained from a man younger than 35 in good health. Some clones in this sample may be carry-over from other donors' samples.

This chain links TRBV2 with TRBJ1-1, with TRBD1 matching 7 bases. CDR3 size: 16 residues. Per the germline V gene, CDR1 is SNHLY and CDR2 is FYNNEI. J lost 1 base, V lost 10 bases, and 15 bases had no gene match. CDR3 amino acids: CATTEGARAPNTEAFF. The CDR3 coding sequence is TGTGCCACTACGGAGGGGGCTCGTGCCCCGAACACTGAAGCTTTCTTT.

V and J are TRBV5-4 and TRBJ2-1; no definite D call. V dropped 0 bases and J dropped 0 bases, with 13 bases sitting between them. Per the germline V gene, CDR1 is SGHNT and CDR2 is YYREEE (reference sequence). This CDR3 has 17 amino acids. The CDR3 region is CASSLDRGKGSYNEQFF. CDR3 coding DNA: TGTGCCAGCAGCTTGGATCGAGGTAAAGGCTCCTACAATGAGCAGTTCTTC.

The V and J genes are TRBV18 and TRBJ2-2, with a tentative D call TRBD2 (6 bases). The germline V gene has CDR1 KGHSH and CDR2 LQKENI. V shed 6 bases and J shed 3 bases, with 11 bases lying between them. The CDR3 loop spans 14 amino acids. CDR3 sequence: CASSVGGYTGELFF. CDR3 sequence (DNA): TGTGCCAGCTCCGTCGGAGGGTACACCGGGGAGCTGTTTTTT.

The chain recombines TRBV7-8 with TRBJ2-6; 13 bases line up with TRBD2. V trimming: 4 bases; J trimming: 0 bases; junction bases outside the gene matches: 3. The CDR3 length is 18 residues. Per germline, CDR1 SGHVS and CDR2 FQNEAQ. The CDR3 DNA reads as TGTGCCAGCAGCTCCCGGACTAGCGGGAGCTCTGGGGCCAACGTCCTGACTTTC. Its translation: CASSSRTSGSSGANVLTF.

This chain links TRBV10-3 with TRBJ1-5, with D perhaps TRBD1 (6 bases). The CDR3 loop spans 15 amino acids. Germline-derived CDR1 and CDR2 are ENHRY and SYGVKD. Trimming stripped 6 bases from V and 1 base from J, with 13 bases between. CDR3 bases: TGTGCCATCAGCCCCCGGGACAACAGCAATCAGCCCCAGCATTTT. Protein sequence: CAISPRDNSNQPQHF.

The gene calls are TRBV30 and TRBJ1-5; D is unresolved. Looked up from germline, CDR1 is GTSNPN and CDR2 is SVGIG (reference sequence). The CDR3 extends over 14 amino acids. V lost 0 bases and J 5 bases, leaving 11 bases between the germline ends. The DNA of the CDR3 is TGTGCCTGGAGTGTACTGGCAGACGATCAGCCCCAGCATTTT. This encodes CAWSVLADDQPQHF.

The V call is TRBV6-1, the J call TRBJ2-7; 10 bases line up with TRBD1. The germline CDR1 and CDR2 sequences are MNHNS and SASEGT. Trimming removed 6 bases from V and 5 bases from J; junction bases left unmatched: 4. The CDR3 covers 13 residues. Written as DNA, the CDR3 is TGTGCCAGCAGGGTGACAGGGGGCGACGAGCAGTACTTC. It encodes CASRVTGGDEQYF.

This chain links TRBV28 with TRBJ2-5, with a weak D call TRBD1 (6 bases). Germline V gives CDR1 MDHEN, CDR2 SYDVKM. V lost 6 bases to trimming and J lost 9 bases, with 17 bases between them. The CDR3 runs to 13 residues. CDR3 in amino acids: CASRPQGLGSQYF. The CDR3, as DNA: TGTGCCAGCAGGCCTCAGGGGCTGGGGTCCCAGTACTTC.

There are many counts of this clone. This chain connects TRBV7-2 to TRBJ2-1; perhaps TRBD1 as D (5 bases). Deletions cut 5 bases from V and 3 bases from J, with 17 bases between. CDR1 is SGHTA, CDR2 FQGNSA, per germline. This CDR3 is 16 amino acids long. DNA of the CDR3: TGTGCCAGCAGCAGCTTACAGGCAGTTAACTACAATGAGCAGTTCTTC. It specifies CASSSLQAVNYNEQFF.

This rearrangement joins TRBV28 to TRBJ2-6; the D gene is possibly TRBD1 (6 bases). V dropped 7 bases and J dropped 0 bases, with 13 bases sitting between them. This CDR3 region has 16 residues. Germline lookup yields CDR1 MDHEN and CDR2 SYDVKM. As DNA, the CDR3 is TGTGCCAGCATACCGGAAGGGGGCTCTGGGGCCAACGTCCTGACTTTC. Translating gives CASIPEGGSGANVLTF.

J is TRBJ2-1 and V is TRBV19; D is uncertain. Per the germline V gene, CDR1 is LNHDA and CDR2 is SQIVND (reference sequence). With 1 base removed from V and 0 bases from J, the gap between germline ends came to 10 bases. This CDR3 has 16 residues. CDR3 nucleotides: TGTGCCAGTAGTATAGGCGGCTCCAGCTCCTACAATGAGCAGTTCTTC. It translates to CASSIGGSSSYNEQFF.

This chain connects TRBV28 to TRBJ2-1; D is undetermined. The CDR3 totals 12 residues. Trimming cost V 6 bases and J 9 bases, with 12 bases left between them. Germline lookup yields CDR1 MDHEN and CDR2 SYDVKM. The CDR3 reads CASSRVRPEQFF. The CDR3 DNA reads TGTGCCAGCAGCCGGGTTCGACCTGAGCAGTTCTTC.

The gene calls are TRBV7-2 and TRBJ1-1; 9 bases agree with TRBD1. CDR1 and CDR2 (germline): SGHTA, FQGNSA. The CDR3 totals 14 residues. V shed 5 bases and J 4 bases; nucleotides not matched to a gene: 5. The CDR3, as DNA: TGTGCCAGCAGCCCCGGACAGGGGCGCACTGAAGCTTTCTTT. This encodes CASSPGQGRTEAFF.

The table lists this clone with a count of one. V is TRBV7-2 and J is TRBJ1-1; 7 nucleotides agree with TRBD1. Germline V gene sequence: CDR1 SGHTA, CDR2 FQGNSA. CDR3 length: 14 residues. V was pared by 1 base and J by 6 bases, with 5 bases of the junction left unmatched. CDR3 sequence (DNA): TGTGCCAGCAGCTTAGTGTGGCAGGGGGCTGAAGCTTTCTTT. Amino acid sequence: CASSLVWQGAEAFF. Based on the CDR3 plus reference TRBV7-2 and TRBJ1-1, the full variable domain is GAGVSQSPSNKVTEKGKDVELRCDPISGHTALYWYRQSLGQGLEFLIYFQGNSAPDKSGLPSDRFSAERTGGSVSTLTIQRTQQEDSAVYLCASSLVWQGAEAFFGQGTRLTVV.

Of note for this clone: One base separates it from a far larger clone, so it is likely a read error. This chain uses TRBV5-1 with TRBJ2-6, with D hard to call. The CDR3 contains 14 residues. The V gene lost 2 bases and the J gene lost 0 bases, with 3 bases spanning the gap. Germline-derived CDR1 and CDR2 are SGHRS and YFSETQ. CDR3 sequence: CASSFNSGANVLTF. The CDR3 DNA follows: TGCGCCAGCAGCTTCAACTCTGGGGCCAACGTCCTGACTTTC.

The chain employs TRBV30 and TRBJ2-5; 12 bases agree with TRBD2. The germline gives CDR1 GTSNPN, CDR2 SVGIG (reference sequence). The length of the CDR3 is 15 residues. V lost 8 bases to trimming and J lost 2 bases; unmatched junction nucleotides: 9. This chain's CDR3 is CARTRTSGAQETQYF. In nucleotides, the CDR3 is TGTGCCCGCACCAGGACTAGCGGGGCACAAGAGACCCAGTACTTC.

The chain is built from TRBV28 and TRBJ2-5; 7 bases align to TRBD2. Germline V gene lookup returns CDR1 MDHEN and CDR2 SYDVKM. This CDR3 spans 15 amino acids. V shed 5 bases, J shed 5 bases, and the junction held 11 bases outside the gene matches. The chain's CDR3 is CASSPPSAGLETQYF. The CDR3 bases are TGTGCCAGCAGTCCCCCCTCAGCGGGACTTGAGACCCAGTACTTC. Based on the CDR3 plus reference TRBV28 and TRBJ2-5, the full variable domain is DVKVTQSSRYLVKRTGEKVFLECVQDMDHENMFWYRQDPGLGLRLIYFSYDVKMKEKGDIPEGYSVSREKKERFSLILESASTNQTSMYLCASSPPSAGLETQYFGPGTRLLVL.

The rearrangement joins TRBV19 to TRBJ2-1; possibly TRBD2 for D (5 bases). Trimming left V 4 bases short and J 0 bases short, with 16 bases between. CDR1 is LNHDA, CDR2 SQIVND, per germline (reference sequence). The CDR3 is 17 amino acids. The CDR3 DNA reads TGTGCCAGTAGTAAGCGGACGCTATTCAGCTCCTACAATGAGCAGTTCTTC. It is translated as CASSKRTLFSSYNEQFF.

This sequence joins TRBV4-3 and TRBJ2-7, with 9 bases aligning to TRBD1. The CDR3 consists of 14 residues. The V gene end was trimmed by 4 bases and the J gene end by 6 bases; junction bases not matched to a gene: 7. From germline, CDR1 is LGHNA and CDR2 YSLEER. The CDR3 spells CASSPHRQGGEQYF. DNA of the CDR3: TGCGCCAGCAGCCCACACCGACAGGGGGGCGAGCAGTACTTC.